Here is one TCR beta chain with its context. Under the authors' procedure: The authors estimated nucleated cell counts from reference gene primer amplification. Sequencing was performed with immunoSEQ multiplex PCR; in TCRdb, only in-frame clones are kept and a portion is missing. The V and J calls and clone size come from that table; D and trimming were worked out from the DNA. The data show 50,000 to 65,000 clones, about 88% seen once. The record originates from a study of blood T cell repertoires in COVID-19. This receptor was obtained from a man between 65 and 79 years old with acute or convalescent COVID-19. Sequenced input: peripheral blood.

The CDR3 DNA is TGTGCCAGCAGCTTGAGGGGGTTTACACCCCTCCACTTT. It specifies CASSLRGFTPLHF. The genes are TRBV5-6 and TRBJ1-6; D perhaps matches TRBD1 (6 bases). Trimming took off 1 base at V and 11 bases at J, with 10 bases between the two ends. The germline V gene has CDR1 SGHDT and CDR2 YYEEEE. The CDR3 is 13 amino acids.